The rows below give T cell receptor beta chains drawn from one sample of a study of T cells in localized non-small cell lung cancer. Libraries were prepared by immunoSEQ multiplex PCR; TCRdb keeps only in-frame clonotypes and omits some of them. The sample yields about 82,000 clones, over 70% seen once. The sequenced sample was PBMCs, obtained before any cancer treatment. Receptors were obtained from a man aged 35-69 years with stage II squamous cell lung carcinoma. Each CDR3 is given with its conserved first and last residue. The order of the fields is clone size, V gene, D gene, J gene, CDR3 DNA, CDR3 protein. A D gene is named only where the DNA matches it firmly. Some rows have no size entry. The others give once, few or many, or a class for an expanded clone.

abundance: -; v_gene: TRBV5-4; d_gene: -; j_gene: TRBJ2-3; CDR3nt: TGTGCCAGCAGCTCAAAAGGTAGCACAGATACGCAGTATTTT; CDR3aa: CASSSKGSTDTQYF
abundance: -; v_gene: TRBV27; d_gene: -; j_gene: TRBJ2-7; CDR3nt: TGTGCCAGCAGTCTCTCAGGGGCAACCCTCTCCTACGAGCAGTACTTC; CDR3aa: CASSLSGATLSYEQYF
abundance: few; v_gene: TRBV29-1; d_gene: -; j_gene: TRBJ2-2; CDR3nt: TGCAGCGCCTTAGGCACCGGGGAGCTGTTTTTT; CDR3aa: CSALGTGELFF
abundance: -; v_gene: TRBV4-3; d_gene: -; j_gene: TRBJ2-1; CDR3nt: TGCGCCAGCAGCCAAAGCTCAGGGCCCTACAATGAGCAGTTCTTC; CDR3aa: CASSQSSGPYNEQFF
abundance: few; v_gene: TRBV6-6; d_gene: -; j_gene: TRBJ2-5; CDR3nt: TGTGCCAGCAGTTACTCGGGGGGCGCGGAGACCCAGTACTTC; CDR3aa: CASSYSGGAETQYF
abundance: -; v_gene: TRBV7-8; d_gene: TRBD1; j_gene: TRBJ2-7; CDR3nt: TGTGCCAGCAGGGCCGGGACAGGGGGTGGAAACGAGCAGTACTTC; CDR3aa: CASRAGTGGGNEQYF
abundance: -; v_gene: TRBV19; d_gene: TRBD2; j_gene: TRBJ2-1; CDR3nt: TGTGCCAGTAGTATAGGGGCTAGCGGGCCTCCCAGTGAGCAGTTCTTC; CDR3aa: CASSIGASGPPSEQFF
abundance: -; v_gene: TRBV28; d_gene: -; j_gene: TRBJ1-2; CDR3nt: TGTGCCAGCAGTTCTTTAGGGTATGGCTACACCTTC; CDR3aa: CASSSLGYGYTF
abundance: -; v_gene: TRBV19; d_gene: -; j_gene: TRBJ1-2; CDR3nt: TGTGCCAGTAGTATCCCCCCCGTTCAGGACTATGGCTACACCTTC; CDR3aa: CASSIPPVQDYGYTF
abundance: -; v_gene: TRBV6-5; d_gene: TRBD2; j_gene: TRBJ2-5; CDR3nt: TGTGCCAGCAGTTATGAGGCAGGGAGGGCCCAGTACTTC; CDR3aa: CASSYEAGRAQYF
abundance: -; v_gene: TRBV29-1; d_gene: -; j_gene: TRBJ1-3; CDR3nt: TGCAGCGTTGAAAGTGCGGCTGGAAACACCATATATTTT; CDR3aa: CSVESAAGNTIYF
abundance: few; v_gene: TRBV7-9; d_gene: -; j_gene: TRBJ1-1; CDR3nt: TGTGCCAGCAGCTTATTAGAGACAGGGAACACTGAAGCTTTCTTT; CDR3aa: CASSLLETGNTEAFF
abundance: -; v_gene: TRBV29-1; d_gene: -; j_gene: TRBJ2-5; CDR3nt: TGCAGCTTATGGGAGTTCCAAGAGACCCAGTACTTC; CDR3aa: CSLWEFQETQYF
abundance: -; v_gene: TRBV7-2; d_gene: TRBD1; j_gene: TRBJ2-5; CDR3nt: TGTGCCAGCAGCTTAATCGGGACAGGGAGGCGAGAGACCCAGTACTTC; CDR3aa: CASSLIGTGRRETQYF
abundance: -; v_gene: TRBV29-1; d_gene: TRBD2; j_gene: TRBJ2-1; CDR3nt: TGCAGCGTTCGAGCGGGAGGCAATGAGCAGTTCTTC; CDR3aa: CSVRAGGNEQFF
abundance: -; v_gene: TRBV5-1; d_gene: TRBD1; j_gene: TRBJ2-7; CDR3nt: TGCGCCAGCAGCTTAACGGGACAGGGGGTCGAGCAGTACTTC; CDR3aa: CASSLTGQGVEQYF
abundance: -; v_gene: TRBV5-6; d_gene: -; j_gene: TRBJ2-1; CDR3nt: TGTGCCAGCAGCGTCGTAGGGTACAATGAGCAGTTCTTC; CDR3aa: CASSVVGYNEQFF
abundance: -; v_gene: TRBV30; d_gene: TRBD1; j_gene: TRBJ1-6; CDR3nt: TGTGCCTGGAGTGTAAGTCGGCAGGGGGCTTCACCCCTCCACTTT; CDR3aa: CAWSVSRQGASPLHF
abundance: once; v_gene: TRBV5-6; d_gene: TRBD1; j_gene: TRBJ1-1; CDR3nt: TGTGCCAGCAGCCTTACAGGGGATGGCACTGAAGCTTTCTTT; CDR3aa: CASSLTGDGTEAFF
abundance: -; v_gene: TRBV19; d_gene: -; j_gene: TRBJ2-5; CDR3nt: TGTGCCAGTAGTACCAGGGCGGCGGAGACCCAGTACTTC; CDR3aa: CASSTRAAETQYF
abundance: -; v_gene: TRBV6-1; d_gene: TRBD2; j_gene: TRBJ2-7; CDR3nt: TGTGCCAGCAGCCGAGTAGCGGGAATCGAGCAGTACTTC; CDR3aa: CASSRVAGIEQYF
abundance: -; v_gene: TRBV9; d_gene: -; j_gene: TRBJ1-1; CDR3nt: TGTGCCAGCAGCCCCCTCGGGGGGGTCTATTCTGAAGCTTTCTTT; CDR3aa: CASSPLGGVYSEAFF
abundance: -; v_gene: TRBV29-1; d_gene: -; j_gene: TRBJ2-5; CDR3nt: TGCAGCGTAGGGCAGGCCGAGACCCAGTACTTC; CDR3aa: CSVGQAETQYF
abundance: -; v_gene: TRBV6-6; d_gene: -; j_gene: TRBJ1-2; CDR3nt: TGTGCCAGCAGTTACGGGCAGACTAACTATGGCTACACCTTC; CDR3aa: CASSYGQTNYGYTF
abundance: once; v_gene: TRBV6-1; d_gene: TRBD1; j_gene: TRBJ1-3; CDR3nt: TGTGCCAGTGGGGGACAGTTCTCTGGAAACACCATATATTTT; CDR3aa: CASGGQFSGNTIYF
abundance: few; v_gene: TRBV10-3; d_gene: TRBD2; j_gene: TRBJ2-3; CDR3nt: TGTGCCATCCTGAGGGAGAGCGGGAGCGGTACGCAGTATTTT; CDR3aa: CAILRESGSGTQYF
abundance: -; v_gene: TRBV28; d_gene: TRBD2; j_gene: TRBJ2-3; CDR3nt: TGTGCCAGCAGTCTTAGCGGGAGTGGAGATACGCAGTATTTT; CDR3aa: CASSLSGSGDTQYF
abundance: few; v_gene: TRBV5-1; d_gene: -; j_gene: TRBJ2-6; CDR3nt: TGCGCCAGCAGCTTGGACCGGAACTCTGGGGCCAACGTCCTGACTTTC; CDR3aa: CASSLDRNSGANVLTF
abundance: -; v_gene: TRBV28; d_gene: TRBD1; j_gene: TRBJ2-7; CDR3nt: TGTGCCAGCAGTTTGGTCAGGGGGCCTAAAATTCCCTACGAGCAGTACTTC; CDR3aa: CASSLVRGPKIPYEQYF
abundance: once; v_gene: TRBV6-6; d_gene: -; j_gene: TRBJ1-4; CDR3nt: TGTGCCAGCGGCAGGGGAGTAGAAAAACTGTTTTTT; CDR3aa: CASGRGVEKLFF
abundance: -; v_gene: TRBV19; d_gene: -; j_gene: TRBJ2-7; CDR3nt: TGTGCCAGTAGTATGTCTGGGGTCTACGAGCAGTACTTC; CDR3aa: CASSMSGVYEQYF
abundance: once; v_gene: TRBV14; d_gene: -; j_gene: TRBJ2-7; CDR3nt: TGTGCCAGCAGCCAAGATAACTGGGGGGAGCAGTACTTC; CDR3aa: CASSQDNWGEQYF
abundance: -; v_gene: TRBV5-1; d_gene: TRBD1; j_gene: TRBJ2-3; CDR3nt: TGCGCCAGCAGGGAAACCCCGACAGGGGCCACAGATACGCAGTATTTT; CDR3aa: CASRETPTGATDTQYF
abundance: -; v_gene: TRBV6-1; d_gene: TRBD1; j_gene: TRBJ1-2; CDR3nt: TGTGCCAGCAGTGAGAGATCCCAGGGGGCTCACTATGGCTACACCTTC; CDR3aa: CASSERSQGAHYGYTF
abundance: -; v_gene: TRBV7-9; d_gene: TRBD1; j_gene: TRBJ1-4; CDR3nt: TGTGCCAGCAGCTCAATACAGGGGTCTAATGAAAAACTGTTTTTT; CDR3aa: CASSSIQGSNEKLFF
abundance: -; v_gene: TRBV11-3; d_gene: -; j_gene: TRBJ2-7; CDR3nt: TGTGCCAGCAGCAGGGGGGACGGTTCCTACGAGCAGTACTTC; CDR3aa: CASSRGDGSYEQYF
abundance: -; v_gene: TRBV5-1; d_gene: -; j_gene: TRBJ2-6; CDR3nt: TGCGCCAGCAGCTTGGGCTCAGCCGTGTCCGGGGCCAACGTCCTGACTTTC; CDR3aa: CASSLGSAVSGANVLTF
abundance: -; v_gene: TRBV6-1; d_gene: -; j_gene: TRBJ2-3; CDR3nt: TGTGCCAGCAGTGACCATCAAACGGGAGTGCAAGATACGCAGTATTTT; CDR3aa: CASSDHQTGVQDTQYF
abundance: -; v_gene: TRBV18; d_gene: -; j_gene: TRBJ1-1; CDR3nt: TGTGCCAGCTCATCTGGGACGGGGAACACTGAAGCTTTCTTT; CDR3aa: CASSSGTGNTEAFF
abundance: -; v_gene: TRBV27; d_gene: -; j_gene: TRBJ1-3; CDR3nt: TGTGCCAGCAGTTTGACGGCATTGGGTGGAAACACCATATATTTT; CDR3aa: CASSLTALGGNTIYF